The clone carrying this TCR beta chain was seen just once. Some clones are missing from TCRdb's copy, which holds only in-frame ones; the method was immunoSEQ multiplex PCR. Of just under 6,500 clones in the sample, about four fifths were seen once. The germline V gene has CDR1 SGHDT and CDR2 YYEEEE. With 1 base removed from V and 0 bases from J, the gap between germline ends came to 10 bases. The CDR3 is 15 amino acids. This record comes from a study of graft-versus-host responses after intestinal transplantation. Graft tissue was processed to release intraepithelial and lamina propria lymphocytes. The rearrangement joins TRBV5-6 to TRBJ1-2; the D is unclear. This clonotype was obtained from a human patient who received an intestinal transplant, so some T cells may come from the graft donor. Here the sequenced sample was ileum tissue, taken 300 to 320 days after intestinal transplant. In DNA, the CDR3 is TGTGCCAGCAGCTTGATGGACGGAGCTAACTATGGCTACACCTTC. As protein: CASSLMDGANYGYTF.